This T cell receptor (beta chain) emerged from a study of blood T cell repertoires in COVID-19. Only in-frame clones appear in the TCRdb table, and some are missing; sequencing was by immunoSEQ multiplex PCR. The table includes around 200,000 clones, approximately 78% detected once. Participants had their cohort set by participant-reported clinical history. There are 16 residues in the CDR3. V lost 6 bases and J 4 bases, leaving 18 bases between the germline ends. Germline lookup yields CDR1 SNHLY and CDR2 FYNNEI. This chain uses TRBV2 with TRBJ1-4; D is ambiguous. The sequence was obtained from a man in his forties who had recovered from COVID-19. Sequencing was done on a sample of PBMCs or T cells enriched from blood (not recorded which). CDR3 sequence reads: CASRTPGGTLNEKLFF. CDR3 nucleotides: TGTGCCAGCAGGACGCCCGGAGGCACCCTTAATGAAAAACTGTTTTTT.